Each of the 8 T cell receptor beta chains below was sequenced from the same sample in a study of immune cell composition in non-small cell lung cancer. Profiling relied on immunoSEQ multiplex PCR, and the TCRdb table lists in-frame clones only, not all of them. This table holds thousands of clones, 75% to 85% found once. Material for sequencing was lung tumor tissue. The source is a human donor with non-small cell lung cancer.

The V gene is TRBV28, the J gene TRBJ2-7, with a weak D call TRBD1 (6 bases). The V end lost 3 bases, the J end lost 0 bases, and 21 bases lay between the germline ends. The CDR3 is 18 residues long. Looked up from germline, CDR1 is MDHEN and CDR2 is SYDVKM. CDR3 bases: TGTGCCAGCAGTTTCCCCCCCGGCAAGGGGACAAGCTCCTACGAGCAGTACTTC. Its protein is CASSFPPGKGTSSYEQYF. Variable domain in full (rest from reference TRBV28 and TRBJ2-7): DVKVTQSSRYLVKRTGEKVFLECVQDMDHENMFWYRQDPGLGLRLIYFSYDVKMKEKGDIPEGYSVSREKKERFSLILESASTNQTSMYLCASSFPPGKGTSSYEQYFGPGTRLTVT.

This chain joins TRBV5-6 and TRBJ2-1, with 11 bases identical to TRBD2. The length of the CDR3 is 17 residues. In germline, CDR1 is SGHDT, CDR2 YYEEEE. Germline trimming cut 0 bases from V and 6 bases from J; bases unmatched to any gene: 8. In DNA, the CDR3 is TGTGCCAGCAGCTTGGAAGTAGCGGGGGGGAGGGTCAATGAGCAGTTCTTC. This encodes CASSLEVAGGRVNEQFF.

The chain recombines TRBV29-1 with TRBJ1-5, with a tentative D call TRBD1 (6 bases). CDR1 SQVTM and CDR2 ANQGSEA come from the germline V gene. The CDR3 runs to 13 residues. V shed 7 bases and J shed 3 bases, with 13 bases lying between them. The CDR3 loop reads CSGAQGLNQPQHF. The CDR3 DNA reads as TGCAGCGGCGCACAGGGTCTCAATCAGCCCCAGCATTTT. The full variable domain, completed using reference TRBV29-1 and TRBJ1-5, is SAVISQKPSRDICQRGTSLTIQCQVDSQVTMMFWYRQQPGQSLTLIATANQGSEATYESGFVIDKFPISRPNLTFSTLTVSNMSPEDSSIYLCSGAQGLNQPQHFGDGTRLSIL.

The chain joins TRBV9 to TRBJ2-1, with a possible D match to TRBD1 (5 bases). This CDR3 is built from 17 residues. Germline V gene lookup returns CDR1 SGDLS and CDR2 YYNGEE. Trimming removed 0 bases from V and 7 bases from J, with 20 bases in between. The CDR3 DNA reads as TGTGCCAGCAGCGTAGAATCTGACAGAAGAACCAGTAATGAGCAGTTCTTC. It is translated as CASSVESDRRTSNEQFF.

The chain uses TRBV7-6 and TRBJ2-1; D is unclear. V lost 3 bases, J lost 8 bases, and 14 bases lay in between. This CDR3 contains 14 residues. From germline, CDR1 is SGHVS and CDR2 FNYEAQ. The DNA for the CDR3 is TGTGCCAGCAGCTTGCTCCCCTCGAGGTATGAGCAGTTCTTC. Translation gives CASSLLPSRYEQFF.

The V call is TRBV7-2, the J call TRBJ2-5; 7 nucleotides agree with TRBD1. The germline V gene has CDR1 SGHTA and CDR2 FQGNSA. V shed 0 bases and J 5 bases; nucleotides not matched to a gene: 6. The CDR3 contains 15 residues. CDR3 DNA sequence: TGTGCCAGCAGCTTAGCGCAAGGGGGCCCGGAGACCCAGTACTTC. Its protein product is CASSLAQGGPETQYF.

J is TRBJ2-1 and V is TRBV30, with 11 nucleotides matching TRBD2. J lost 3 bases, V lost 3 bases, and 1 base had no gene match. CDR1 and CDR2 from the germline V gene are GTSNPN and SVGIG (reference sequence). The CDR3 has 14 amino acids. The CDR3 sequence is CAWSLAGGYNEQFF. As DNA, the CDR3 is TGTGCCTGGAGCCTAGCGGGAGGCTACAATGAGCAGTTCTTC.

The chain combines TRBV18 with TRBJ1-3; TRBD1 is a possible D gene (5 bases). This CDR3 is 15 amino acids long. Trimming left V 3 bases short and J 4 bases short, with 13 bases between. In germline, CDR1 is KGHSH, CDR2 LQKENI. The CDR3 reads CASSPGRGTGNTIYF. The CDR3 coding sequence is TGTGCCAGCTCACCCGGAAGGGGTACAGGAAACACCATATATTTT. Filled out from reference TRBV18 and TRBJ1-3, the complete variable domain reads NAGVMQNPRHLVRRRGQEARLRCSPMKGHSHVYWYRQLPEEGLKFMVYLQKENIIDESGMPKERFSAEFPKEGPSILRIQQVVRGDSAAYFCASSPGRGTGNTIYFGEGSWLTVV.